These 29 T cell receptor beta chains share one sample of origin, sequenced in a study of T cells in Graves' hyperthyroidism and ophthalmopathy. What was amplified from RNA transcripts were TCR beta CDR3 regions. The TCR CDR3 first-round RT-PCR relied on the HTBI primer set. TCRdb passed the multiplex PCR reads through MiXCR, listing each CDR3 protein once. The sample has roughly 160,000 distinct CDR3 sequences, just under 9.5% seen once. The specimen sequenced was blood. The receptors were sampled from a woman aged 18-35 years with Graves' hyperthyroidism that later progressed to Graves' ophthalmopathy.

There are many counts of this clonotype. V gene TRBV28 combines with J gene TRBJ1-1; no reliable D call. Trimming pared 6 bases from V and 10 bases from J, leaving 15 bases between. This CDR3 spans 12 amino acids. Germline assignment: CDR1 MDHEN and CDR2 SYDVKM. The chain's CDR3 is CASSPELLRAFF. The DNA of the CDR3 is TGTGCCAGCAGCCCCGAGCTCCTGCGAGCTTTCTTT.

This clonotype was detected ten times or more. The chain couples TRBV7-9 to TRBJ1-4; D is unresolved. V was shortened by 5 bases and J by 6 bases, with 16 bases between the two germline ends. The CDR3 totals 15 residues. Germline values: CDR1 SEHNR, CDR2 FQNEAQ (reference sequence). The CDR3: CASSHRAVMDEKLFF. In DNA form, the CDR3 reads TGTGCCAGCAGCCACCGGGCGGTGATGGATGAAAAACTGTTTTTT.

There are many counts of this clonotype. J is TRBJ2-4 and V is TRBV7-2; tentatively, D is TRBD2 (5 bases). The CDR3 extends over 17 amino acids. Deletions cut 5 bases from V and 0 bases from J, with 17 bases between. Germline-derived CDR1 and CDR2 are SGHTA and FQGNSA. CDR3 in DNA: TGTGCCAGCAGCCCCTGGACTGCCGCACTAGCCAAAAACATTCAGTACTTC. This codes for CASSPWTAALAKNIQYF.

In its sample, this clonotype was seen many times. V is TRBV2 and J is TRBJ2-3, with D perhaps matching TRBD2 (6 bases). The germline V and J ends were trimmed by 10 bases and 7 bases, with 15 bases remaining between them. CDR3 size: 12 residues. In germline, CDR1 is SNHLY, CDR2 FYNNEI. This CDR3 is CATHGGDYTQYF. The CDR3 DNA follows: TGTGCCACCCACGGAGGGGACTATACGCAGTATTTT.

At least ten counts were recorded for this clonotype. This chain links TRBV6-1 with TRBJ1-5; 10 bases are a match to TRBD1. The CDR3 has 14 residues. CDR1 and CDR2 (germline): MNHNS, SASEGT. With V trimmed by 6 bases and J by 5 bases, 4 bases remained unmatched. In DNA, the CDR3 is TGTGCCAGCAGGGTAGACAGGGGGCATCAGCCCCAGCATTTT. Amino acids: CASRVDRGHQPQHF.

There are many counts of this clonotype. The gene calls are TRBV27 and TRBJ1-1; D possibly corresponds to TRBD1 (5 bases). The germline V and J ends were trimmed by 1 base and 14 bases, with 17 bases remaining between them. The CDR3 contains 13 residues. Germline-derived CDR1 and CDR2 are MNHEY and SMNVEV (reference sequence). CDR3: CASSLLHPGTKFF. CDR3 DNA sequence: TGTGCCAGCAGTTTATTACACCCCGGGACGAAATTCTTT.

This clonotype was observed many times. CDR3 nucleotides: TGTGCCAGCGGTAGGGCGACTAGAGGGGGTCGCGTCCCCGAGCAGTACTTC. As protein: CASGRATRGGRVPEQYF. The chain carries TRBV6-2 or TRBV6-3 and TRBJ2-7; D tentatively fits TRBD1 or TRBD2 (6 bases each). Germline CDR1 reads MNHEY; CDR2 reads SVGEGT. The CDR3 loop spans 17 amino acids. V was pared by 8 bases and J by 6 bases, with 29 bases between.

The chain links TRBV7-9 to TRBJ2-2; no clear D gene. Germline CDR1 reads SEHNR; CDR2 reads FQNEAQ (reference sequence). V lost 2 bases to trimming and J lost 1 base, with 5 bases between them. This CDR3 is built from 14 residues. The CDR3 nucleotides read TGTGCCAGCAGCTTAATCAAGAACACCGGGGAGCTGTTTTTT. It codes for CASSLIKNTGELFF. The full variable domain, with the rest looked up from reference TRBV7-9 and TRBJ2-2, is DTGVSQNPRHKITKRGQNVTFRCDPISEHNRLYWYRQTLGQGPEFLTYFQNEAQLEKSRLLSDRFSAERPKGSFSTLEIQRTEQGDSAMYLCASSLIKNTGELFFGEGSRLTVL.

This clonotype was counted many times. The chain has TRBV11-3 and TRBJ1-5; maybe TRBD1 (5 bases). There are 16 residues in the CDR3. V lost 2 bases and J 2 bases, leaving 13 bases between the germline ends. Germline V gene lookup returns CDR1 SGHNT and CDR2 YENEEA. The CDR3 loop reads CASSLPRGGRNQPQHF. Written as DNA, the CDR3 is TGTGCCAGCAGCTTACCCCGGGGGGGTCGCAATCAGCCCCAGCATTTT.

The V and J genes are TRBV20-1 and TRBJ1-4; no clear D. The CDR3 totals 14 residues. Germline V gene sequence: CDR1 DFQATT, CDR2 SNEGSKA (reference sequence). This CDR3 reads CARGDETTNEKLFF. The DNA of the CDR3 is TGCGCGCGGGGAGATGAGACAACTAATGAAAAACTGTTTTTT.

This clonotype appeared many times. The chain employs TRBV6-1 and TRBJ2-3, with 11 bases aligning to TRBD2. Trimming removed 3 bases from V and 4 bases from J; junction bases left unmatched: 3. Germline loops: CDR1 MNHNS, CDR2 SASEGT. The CDR3 spans 15 residues. The CDR3 loop is CASSDLAGGPDTQYF. The CDR3 coding sequence is TGTGCCAGCAGTGATCTAGCGGGAGGCCCAGATACGCAGTATTTT.

This clonotype was counted between two and nine times. The chain joins TRBV5-1 to TRBJ2-3; 8 nucleotides match TRBD2. CDR3 length: 12 residues. In germline, CDR1 is SGHRS, CDR2 YFSETQ. J was trimmed by 10 bases and V by 4 bases; bases with no gene match: 5. The CDR3 protein is CASSPTSAAQYF. In nucleotides, the CDR3 is TGCGCCAGCAGCCCGACTAGCGCTGCGCAGTATTTT.

This clonotype was detected many times. The DNA of the CDR3 is TGTGCCAGCAGCCTTCCTCTCTCACCCCTCCACTTT. Translation gives CASSLPLSPLHF. The gene calls are TRBV28 and TRBJ1-6; D gene uncertain. CDR3 length: 12 amino acids. Deletions cut 6 bases from V and 10 bases from J, with 10 bases between. Germline V gene lookup returns CDR1 MDHEN and CDR2 SYDVKM. Using reference TRBV28 and TRBJ1-6 for the parts outside the CDR3, the full variable domain is DVKVTQSSRYLVKRTGEKVFLECVQDMDHENMFWYRQDPGLGLRLIYFSYDVKMKEKGDIPEGYSVSREKKERFSLILESASTNQTSMYLCASSLPLSPLHFGNGTRLTVT.

This clonotype was seen ten or more times. Written as DNA, the CDR3 is TGTGCCAGCAGCTCCGACAGAATTGAAAAACTGTTTTTT. This translates into CASSSDRIEKLFF. The V and J genes are TRBV11-2 and TRBJ1-4, with D possibly TRBD1 on 5 matching bases. Germline V gives CDR1 SGHAT, CDR2 FQNNGV. The CDR3 spans 13 residues. The germline V and J ends were trimmed by 4 bases and 7 bases, with 10 bases remaining between them.

The table lists this clonotype with many counts. V is TRBV29-1 and J is TRBJ1-2, with TRBD1 identical over 8 bases. From germline, CDR1 is SQVTM and CDR2 ANQGSEA. J lost 4 bases, V lost 3 bases, and 7 bases had no gene match. The CDR3 extends over 14 amino acids. CDR3 coding DNA: TGCAGCGTTGATTTGGACAGGGAACCCTATGGCTACACCTTC. It codes for CSVDLDREPYGYTF.

The chain is built from TRBV19 and TRBJ2-2; 7 nucleotides align to TRBD1. The CDR3 consists of 14 residues. The germline V gene encodes CDR1 LNHDA and CDR2 SQIVND (reference sequence). J was trimmed by 3 bases and V by 11 bases; bases with no gene match: 9. CDR3 amino acids: CASRQGFDTGELFF. CDR3 bases: TGTGCCTCCCGACAGGGTTTCGACACCGGGGAGCTGTTTTTT.

Many counts were recorded for this clonotype. V usage is TRBV28 and J usage is TRBJ1-6, with 7 positions matching TRBD1. The CDR3 sequence is 16 residues long. J was trimmed by 1 base and V by 7 bases; bases with no gene match: 7. The V gene's germline CDR1 is MDHEN and CDR2 SYDVKM. CDR3 sequence (DNA): TGTGCCAGCAACCAACAGGGGACGTCCTATAATTCACCCCTCCACTTT. It is translated as CASNQQGTSYNSPLHF.

As to this clonotype: Possible read error: a much larger clone is one base away. The chain recombines TRBV3-1 with TRBJ2-1, with D uncertain. The germline gives CDR1 LGHDT, CDR2 YNNKEL (reference sequence). The CDR3 has 13 residues. CDR3: CASSQGTYNEQLF. CDR3 nucleotide sequence: TGTGCCAGCAGCCAGGGTACCTACAATGAGCAGCTCTTC.

There are a few counts of this clonotype. The rearrangement joins TRBV24-1 to TRBJ2-2; D is possibly TRBD1 (6 bases). CDR3 length: 14 amino acids. The ends were cut back, 7 bases at V and 3 bases at J, with 11 bases in the middle. Germline CDR1 and CDR2: KGHDR and SFDVKD. The CDR3 reads CATSRDTYTGELFF. The CDR3 region has the DNA TGTGCCACCAGCCGGGACACCTACACCGGGGAGCTGTTTTTT.

This clonotype was observed many times. This chain joins TRBV6-1 and TRBJ2-1; D is unclear. Trimming took off 5 bases at V and 8 bases at J, with 7 bases between the two ends. The germline gives CDR1 MNHNS, CDR2 SASEGT. There are 11 residues in the CDR3. CDR3 sequence (DNA): TGTGCCAGCAGTTCCAAATATGAGCAGTTCTTC. As protein: CASSSKYEQFF.

In its sample, this clonotype was seen many times. The chain has TRBV20-1 and TRBJ2-1; no reliable D call. V was pared by 4 bases and J by 9 bases, with 7 bases between. This CDR3 contains 10 residues. Germline V gene sequence: CDR1 DFQATT, CDR2 SNEGSKA (reference sequence). The CDR3 DNA follows: TGCAGTGCTACTCTCGGTGAGCAGTTCTTC. Translating gives CSATLGEQFF.

Ten or more counts support this clonotype. The CDR3 sequence: CASSERGLNTEAFF. The CDR3 DNA reads as TGTGCCAGCAGTGAAAGAGGGCTGAACACTGAAGCTTTCTTT. This rearrangement joins TRBV6-1 to TRBJ1-1; D gene ambiguous. Trimming left V 2 bases short and J 0 bases short, with 7 bases between. Germline V CDR1 and CDR2: MNHNS, SASEGT. The CDR3 runs 14 residues.

This clonotype showed up many times. The V and J genes are TRBV2 and TRBJ2-1, with D perhaps matching TRBD1 or TRBD2 (5 bases each). The V and J ends lost 4 bases and 8 bases respectively, with 9 bases between them. Germline V gene sequence: CDR1 SNHLY, CDR2 FYNNEI. The CDR3 length is 12 residues. The CDR3 bases are TGTGCCAGCAGTGTTATGGGGGATGAGCAGTTCTTC. This sequence encodes CASSVMGDEQFF.

This clonotype showed up many times. The V and J genes are TRBV15 and TRBJ2-1; 10 bases match TRBD2. This CDR3 is 17 amino acids long. V was pared by 2 bases and J by 0 bases, with 4 bases of the junction left unmatched. Germline V lookup: CDR1 LNHNV, CDR2 YYDKDF (reference sequence). CDR3 nucleotides: TGTGCCACCAGCAGAAGGACTAGCGGAAGCTCCTACAATGAGCAGTTCTTC. Translating it yields CATSRRTSGSSYNEQFF. Supplemented by reference TRBV15 and TRBJ2-1, the full variable domain reads DAMVIQNPRYQVTQFGKPVTLSCSQTLNHNVMYWYQQKSSQAPKLLFHYYDKDFNNEADTPDNFQSRRPNTSFCFLDIRSPGLGDTAMYLCATSRRTSGSSYNEQFFGPGTRLTVL.

This clonotype was seen at least ten times. The rearrangement joins TRBV11-3 to TRBJ2-3, with 13 bases matching TRBD2. Germline V gene data show CDR1 as SGHNT and CDR2 as YENEEA. The length of the CDR3 is 16 residues. Trimming at V came to 5 bases and at J to 6 bases, leaving 8 bases not matched to a gene. CDR3 amino acids: CASSHRTSGSSDTQYF. The CDR3 DNA is TGTGCCAGCAGCCACAGGACTAGCGGGAGTTCGGATACGCAGTATTTT.

This clonotype was recorded at least ten times. J is TRBJ2-7 and V is TRBV13; 8 bases are shared with TRBD1. There are 16 residues in the CDR3. V lost 1 base, J lost 2 bases, and 7 bases stayed unmatched. Germline-derived CDR1 and CDR2 are PRHDT and FYEKMQ (reference sequence). The CDR3, as DNA: TGTGCCAGCAGCTTAGTTGGCAGGGGGCTAACCTACGAGCAGTACTTC. Translated, it gives CASSLVGRGLTYEQYF.

This clonotype came up a few times. The V and J genes are TRBV11-2 and TRBJ2-2; 7 bases align to TRBD1. This CDR3 contains 16 residues. Germline CDR1 and CDR2: SGHAT and FQNNGV. J lost 5 bases, V lost 2 bases, and 8 bases had no gene match. The CDR3 is CASSLYETGRTGELFF. The CDR3, as DNA: TGTGCCAGCAGCTTATACGAGACAGGGAGAACCGGGGAGCTGTTTTTT.

This clonotype was detected only a few times. The rearrangement uses TRBV6-1 and TRBJ1-5, with a tentative D call TRBD1 (5 bases). This CDR3 has 13 amino acids. The V and J ends lost 6 bases and 2 bases respectively, with 8 bases between them. Germline V gives CDR1 MNHNS, CDR2 SASEGT. The CDR3 sequence: CASRKTGNQPQHF. The CDR3 nucleotides are TGTGCCAGCAGGAAGACAGGCAATCAGCCCCAGCATTTT.

This clonotype was picked up many times. This chain links TRBV29-1 with TRBJ1-3; D call uncertain. This CDR3 has 15 residues. Germline V lookup: CDR1 SQVTM, CDR2 ANQGSEA. Trimming cost V 7 bases and J 0 bases, with 16 bases left between them. CDR3 sequence (DNA): TGCAGCGCTGCCTCGACGGTCAGCTCTGGAAACACCATATATTTT. Protein sequence: CSAASTVSSGNTIYF.